This T cell receptor beta chain derives from a study of TIL therapy for anti-PD-1-resistant metastatic lung cancer. In the study overall: Tumors carried a median approximately 1.6 non-synonymous mutations per megabase.

This was the immunoSEQ v3 assay. Repertoires were generated with immunoSEQ multiplex PCR, while TCRdb's copy carries only in-frame clones and drops some. The profile shows about 12,000 clones, approximately 80% of them singletons. Whole-study results and caveats: Treatment-naive, never-smoker and oncogene-addicted patients were overrepresented in this highly selected cohort.

The ends lost 6 bases at V and 1 base at J; junction bases unmatched: 3. Germline assignment: CDR1 LNHDA and CDR2 SQIVND (reference sequence). The length of the CDR3 is 15 residues. Time point of the sample: pre-treatment sample, taken before nivolumab and TIL therapy. Patients were adults with stage 4 NSCLC. Remarks on this clone: Its antigen is not identified.

The starting material was blood, obtained at baseline. The TCR sequence derives from a person aged 25-85 years with non-small cell lung cancer. V usage is TRBV19 and J usage is TRBJ2-6; 7 positions match TRBD1. In nucleotides, the CDR3 is TGTGCCAGTAGGGGACAGTTATCTGGGGCCAACGTCCTGACTTTC. Its translation is CASRGQLSGANVLTF.